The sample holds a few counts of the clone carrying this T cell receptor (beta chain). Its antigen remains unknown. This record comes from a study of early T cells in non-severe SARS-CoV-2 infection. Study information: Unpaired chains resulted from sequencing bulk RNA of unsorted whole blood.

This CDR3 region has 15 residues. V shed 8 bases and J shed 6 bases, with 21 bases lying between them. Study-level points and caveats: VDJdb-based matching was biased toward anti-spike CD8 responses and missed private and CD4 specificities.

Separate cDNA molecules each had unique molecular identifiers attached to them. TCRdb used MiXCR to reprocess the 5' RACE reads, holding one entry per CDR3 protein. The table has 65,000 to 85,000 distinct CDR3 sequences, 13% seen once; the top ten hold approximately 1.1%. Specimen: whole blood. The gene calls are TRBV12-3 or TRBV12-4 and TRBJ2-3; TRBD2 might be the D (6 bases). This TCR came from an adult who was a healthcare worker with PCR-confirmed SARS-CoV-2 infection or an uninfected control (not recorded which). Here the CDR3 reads CASRLRPGVSDTQYF. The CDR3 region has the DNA TGTGCCAGCCGTCTGCGCCCGGGAGTATCCGATACGCAGTATTTT.